This T cell receptor (beta chain) derives from a study of PD-1 blockade in mismatch repair-deficient tumors. Study context: Patients had 12 to 13 mismatch repair-deficient cancer types and were previously treated and progressing. General study findings and limits: Tumor-resident clones, often undetectable pretreatment in blood, expanded then contracted after pembrolizumab.

Assay used: immunoSEQ multiplex PCR; TCRdb lists only in-frame clones, some missing. The sample records some 120,000 clones, over 65% being singletons. Mismatch repair deficiency was confirmed in all patients, by PCR or immunohistochemistry. TCR sequencing covered three patients who responded to pembrolizumab. To note about this clone: Its antigen is as yet unknown.

Germline V lookup: CDR1 MNHEY, CDR2 SMNVEV (reference sequence). Deletions cut 5 bases from V and 5 bases from J, with 10 bases between. The CDR3 has 13 residues. The source is an adult with mismatch repair-deficient cancer. This chain joins TRBV27 and TRBJ1-5; D gene uncertain. The sequences come from peripheral blood, collected about 60 weeks after starting pembrolizumab. Here the CDR3 DNA reads TGTGCCAGCAGTGACCTTGGATATCAGCCCCAGCATTTT. Residues: CASSDLGYQPQHF.